This T cell receptor beta chain is from a study of T cell responses to AZD1222 COVID-19 vaccine. Study-level background: Pooled together were second doses at about 4 or about 12 weeks.

Trimming cost V 4 bases and J 3 bases, with 13 bases left between them. The CDR3 extends over 15 amino acids. Looked up from germline, CDR1 is SGHRS and CDR2 is YFSETQ. This clone turned up a few times. Its antigen is undetermined. Sequencing was performed with immunoSEQ multiplex PCR; in TCRdb, only in-frame clones are kept and a portion is missing. The sample contains about 170,000 clones, more than 80% of which appear only once. Points from the study as a whole: Donors, mostly white British, included more females; clonal diversity was possibly underestimated. In the spike-specific TCR repertoire, nearly half reportedly target unmutated variant regions. Baseline seropositivity occurred in only six or seven AZD1222 recipients.

This clonotype originated in an adult in good health. The chain carries TRBV5-1 and TRBJ1-4; perhaps TRBD1 as D (6 bases). The sample in question was peripheral blood, obtained on day 0 of AZD1222 vaccination. The CDR3 region has the DNA TGCGCCAGCAGCAGTGGGGGGGCCTCTAATGAAAAACTGTTTTTT. Its translation: CASSSGGASNEKLFF.